This entry lists 8 T cell receptor beta chains sequenced from one sample in a study of blood T cells in healthy people across ages. The use of a sample-barcoded 5' primer and a J-beta primer mix characterized a second PCR of about 7 to 12 cycles. TCRdb ran MiXCR on the 5' RACE reads and lists one entry per CDR3 protein. Counted here are over 1,300,000 distinct CDR3 sequences, roughly 59% occurring once; the ten biggest clones make up 6.5% to 8%. The material sequenced was blood. These receptors were obtained from a man aged 18 to 29 in good health.

The chain carries TRBV6-2 or TRBV6-3 and TRBJ1-5, with D possibly TRBD1 on 5 matching bases. Trimming left V 2 bases short and J 7 bases short, with 12 bases between. Germline-derived CDR1 and CDR2 are MNHEY and SVGEGT. The CDR3 sequence is 14 residues long. The CDR3 DNA is TGTGCCAGCAGTTACATCCGGGGGAACCAGCCCCAGCATTTT. It is translated as CASSYIRGNQPQHF.

This sequence joins TRBV5-4 and TRBJ1-2; tentative D call: TRBD1 (6 bases). This CDR3 is built from 14 residues. Trimming took 7 bases from V and 3 from J, leaving 16 bases between them. Germline assignment: CDR1 SGHNT and CDR2 YYREEE (reference sequence). CDR3: CASRNQGIDYGYTF. DNA for the CDR3: TGTGCCAGCCGTAACCAGGGGATTGACTATGGCTACACCTTC.

This chain links TRBV6-5 with TRBJ1-1, with a possible D match to TRBD1 (6 bases). Trimming pared 4 bases from V and 4 bases from J, leaving 10 bases between. CDR1 is MNHEY, CDR2 SVGAGI, per germline. The CDR3 has 13 amino acids. The CDR3 sequence is CASSSSRGTEAFF. For the CDR3, the DNA is TGTGCCAGCAGTTCATCCAGGGGCACTGAAGCTTTCTTT.

This clonotype was detected only a few times. The genes are TRBV4-1 and TRBJ2-1, with 7 bases that match TRBD1. Per germline, CDR1 MGHRA and CDR2 YSYEKL. The ends lost 1 base at V and 6 bases at J; junction bases unmatched: 12. This CDR3 is built from 17 residues. The CDR3 region has the DNA TGCGCCAGCAGCCAAGCCCCCGGGACAGTAGGGGTCAATGAGCAGTTCTTC. It translates to CASSQAPGTVGVNEQFF.

The rearrangement joins TRBV12-3 or TRBV12-4 to TRBJ2-3, with TRBD1 matching 8 bases. V lost 5 bases and J lost 0; bases outside the gene matches: 1. CDR3 size: 14 residues. CDR3 sequence (DNA): TGTGCCAGCAGTAGACAGGGGAGCACAGATACGCAGTATTTT. Encoded protein: CASSRQGSTDTQYF.

This chain links TRBV20-1 with TRBJ2-3, with 10 bases that match TRBD2. Germline values: CDR1 DFQATT, CDR2 SNEGSKA (reference sequence). The CDR3 contains 16 residues. Germline trimming cut 3 bases from V and 2 bases from J; bases unmatched to any gene: 8. This CDR3 reads CSASSGLAEDTDTQYF. CDR3 sequence (DNA): TGCAGTGCTAGTTCAGGACTAGCGGAGGACACAGATACGCAGTATTTT.

There are a few counts of this clonotype. The V and J genes are TRBV9 and TRBJ2-3; possible D gene TRBD2, 5 bases. V was clipped by 2 bases and J by 5 bases, with 15 bases between them. CDR3 size: 15 residues. Per germline, CDR1 SGDLS and CDR2 YYNGEE. CDR3: CASSVGVWTEDTQYF. CDR3 in DNA: TGTGCCAGCAGCGTCGGGGTATGGACGGAAGATACGCAGTATTTT.

This clonotype has just a few counts. V is TRBV6-5 and J is TRBJ2-4, with TRBD2 identical over 7 bases. The J call may be wrong; the DNA end is better matched by TRBJ2-7. CDR3 length equals 14 residues. CDR1 and CDR2 (germline): MNHEY, SVGAGI. The CDR3 DNA reads as TGTGCCAGCAGTCCTAGCGGCTACTCCTACGAGCAGTACTTC. Its protein is CASSPSGYSYEQYF.